One sample yielded the 20 T cell receptor beta chains listed below, sequenced in a study of blood T cell repertoires in COVID-19. Clones were sequenced by immunoSEQ multiplex PCR, and TCRdb holds only the in-frame ones, with some missing. The sample has about 190,000 clones; approximately 79% are singletons. Sequenced: peripheral blood. The receptor set was obtained from a woman between 65 and 79 years old with acute or convalescent COVID-19.

The chain has TRBV30 and TRBJ1-1, with 8 nucleotides matching TRBD1. CDR1 and CDR2 from the germline V gene are GTSNPN and SVGIG (reference sequence). V trimming: 3 bases; J trimming: 10 bases; junction bases outside the gene matches: 10. The CDR3 is 13 amino acids. CDR3 loop: CAWSPNRGVSAFF. The DNA of the CDR3 is TGTGCCTGGAGCCCTAACAGGGGGGTCTCAGCTTTCTTT.

The V call is TRBV27, the J call TRBJ2-1, with TRBD1 matching over 9 bases. The CDR3 has 15 residues. Germline lookup yields CDR1 MNHEY and CDR2 SMNVEV (reference sequence). The V gene end was trimmed by 6 bases and the J gene end by 11 bases; junction bases not matched to a gene: 14. CDR3 residues: CASREQGARYRQQFF. In nucleotides, the CDR3 is TGTGCCAGCAGGGAACAGGGGGCGCGATATCGTCAGCAGTTCTTC.

The CDR3 DNA sequence: TGTGCCAGCAGTCGCGGGACAGTCGGTAATCAGCCCCAGCATTTT. It is translated as CASSRGTVGNQPQHF. The gene calls are TRBV6-6 and TRBJ1-5; 7 bases are a match to TRBD1. Germline V lookup: CDR1 MNHNY, CDR2 SVGAGI (reference sequence). V lost 5 bases, J lost 4 bases, and 8 bases stayed unmatched. There are 15 residues in the CDR3.

V gene TRBV10-1 combines with J gene TRBJ2-1, with D possibly TRBD2 on 6 matching bases. The CDR3 consists of 13 residues. In germline, CDR1 is WNHNN, CDR2 SYGVQD (reference sequence). Deletions cut 2 bases from V and 9 bases from J, with 11 bases between. The CDR3 is CASSESGGVEQFF. Here the CDR3 DNA reads TGCGCCAGCAGTGAGAGCGGAGGGGTTGAGCAGTTCTTC.

The chain recombines TRBV5-1 with TRBJ2-6; D might be TRBD2 (5 bases). Per the germline V gene, CDR1 is SGHRS and CDR2 is YFSETQ. Trimming removed 4 bases from V and 4 bases from J, with 21 bases in between. The CDR3 consists of 18 residues. The CDR3 reads CASSPLGRRGDGANVLTF. The CDR3 DNA reads TGCGCCAGCAGCCCTTTGGGTCGCCGGGGAGACGGGGCCAACGTCCTGACTTTC.

The CDR3 nucleotides read TGCAGCGTCTACTCCAGGGGTTCACTAGCGGGAGCCCTAAATGAGCAGTTCTTC. Its translation is CSVYSRGSLAGALNEQFF. The rearrangement links TRBV29-1 to TRBJ2-1, with TRBD2 matching over 11 bases. V dropped 6 bases and J dropped 7; count of bases not matched to a gene: 20. The CDR3 contains 18 residues. Germline-derived CDR1 and CDR2 are SQVTM and ANQGSEA.

The chain couples TRBV27 to TRBJ1-2; the match to TRBD1 covers 7 bases. The CDR3 length is 18 residues. Germline CDR1 reads MNHEY; CDR2 reads SMNVEV (reference sequence). The V and J ends lost 7 bases and 0 bases, in that order; junction bases with no gene match: 17. CDR3 loop: CASTKLFRDRKTNYGYTF. Here the CDR3 DNA reads TGTGCCAGCACAAAATTATTCCGGGACAGAAAAACTAACTATGGCTACACCTTC.

The gene calls are TRBV2 and TRBJ2-7, with TRBD1 identical over 9 bases. Trimming at V came to 6 bases and at J to 4 bases, leaving 7 bases not matched to a gene. Germline CDR1 and CDR2: SNHLY and FYNNEI. This CDR3 region has 14 residues. The CDR3 bases are TGTGCCAGCAGGGGGGGGACAGGGCGGTACGAGCAGTACTTC. Translating it yields CASRGGTGRYEQYF. The full variable domain, in which reference TRBV2 and TRBJ2-7 provide the parts outside the CDR3, is EPEVTQTPSHQVTQMGQEVILRCVPISNHLYFYWYRQILGQKVEFLVSFYNNEISEKSEIFDDQFSVERPDGSNFTLKIRSTKLEDSAMYFCASRGGTGRYEQYFGPGTRLTVT.

The chain joins TRBV7-8 to TRBJ1-2; 9 bases agree with TRBD1. Germline CDR1 and CDR2: SGHVS and FQNEAQ. The junction had 18 bases not matched to a gene; V was cut back by 1 base and J by 6 bases. This CDR3 contains 19 residues. The CDR3 coding sequence is TGTGCCAGCAGCTTAGGGCCTTGGAGGACAGGGGTTGTTGCGGATGGCTACACCTTC. The encoded protein is CASSLGPWRTGVVADGYTF.

The count of this clone is one. Other DNA sequences of this sample code for an identical CDR3. The chain is built from TRBV7-3 and TRBJ2-1, with a tentative D call TRBD2 (6 bases). The ends were cut back, 2 bases at V and 1 base at J, with 6 bases in the middle. Germline V gene lookup returns CDR1 SGHTA and CDR2 FQGTGA. This CDR3 has 14 residues. The CDR3 nucleotides read TGTGCCAGCAGCTTAGCGGGGTCCTACAATGAGCAGTTCTTC. It yields the protein CASSLAGSYNEQFF.

V gene TRBV6-6 combines with J gene TRBJ2-5; D gene ambiguous. Trimming removed 2 bases at V and 3 bases at J, with 7 bases between. The CDR3 length is 13 residues. The germline V gene has CDR1 MNHNY and CDR2 SVGAGI (reference sequence). The CDR3 DNA is TGTGCCAGCAGTTACGGTACGGAAGAGACCCAGTACTTC. It specifies CASSYGTEETQYF.

The chain uses TRBV19 and TRBJ1-1; TRBD1 matches 8 bases. This CDR3 is 13 amino acids long. In germline, CDR1 is LNHDA, CDR2 SQIVND (reference sequence). The ends lost 6 bases at V and 1 base at J; junction bases unmatched: 1. The CDR3 bases are TGTGCCAGTAGGACAGGGGAGAACACTGAAGCTTTCTTT. Its protein product is CASRTGENTEAFF.

The chain combines TRBV6-5 with TRBJ2-1; maybe TRBD2 (6 bases). CDR1 MNHEY and CDR2 SVGAGI come from the germline V gene. The V end lost 6 bases, the J end lost 10 bases, and 10 bases lay between the germline ends. The CDR3 is 11 residues long. The CDR3 loop is CASSTRGEQFF. The CDR3 bases are TGTGCCAGCAGCACCCGGGGGGAGCAGTTCTTC.

The V and J genes are TRBV3-1 (or the pseudogene TRBV3-2) and TRBJ1-6, with unresolved D. Deletions cut 5 bases from V and 7 bases from J, with 9 bases between. The CDR3 covers 13 residues. Germline V gives CDR1 LGHDT, CDR2 YNNKEL (reference sequence). The CDR3 DNA sequence: TGTGCCAGCAGCGCAGCGGCGAATTCACCCCTCCACTTT. Translation: CASSAAANSPLHF.

The chain combines TRBV7-8 with TRBJ1-2; possible D gene TRBD1, 5 bases. Germline V gene lookup returns CDR1 SGHVS and CDR2 FQNEAQ. V shed 2 bases and J shed 4 bases, with 17 bases lying between them. The CDR3 spans 16 residues. The CDR3 DNA sequence: TGTGCCAGCAGCTTACGGCTTGGGCAGGGCCCCTATGGCTACACCTTC. It codes for CASSLRLGQGPYGYTF.

This CDR3 is CASSKRQGWGYTF. CDR3 sequence (DNA): TGTGCCAGCAGTAAAAGACAGGGTTGGGGCTACACCTTC. This chain links TRBV12-3 or TRBV12-4 with TRBJ1-2, with 7 bases aligning to TRBD1. V was pared by 5 bases and J by 8 bases, with 8 bases of the junction left unmatched. The CDR3 has 13 amino acids.

This clone occurred a few times. CDR3 sequence reads: CASSLAGPYGYTF. CDR3 DNA: TGTGCCAGCAGTTTGGCAGGTCCCTATGGCTACACCTTC. The rearrangement uses TRBV12-3 or TRBV12-4 and TRBJ1-2, with D unclear. CDR3 length: 13 amino acids. V lost 3 bases to trimming and J lost 4 bases, with 9 bases between them.

CDR3 region: CASSPTSGRLPEQYF. The CDR3 DNA is TGTGCCAGCAGCCCAACTAGCGGGAGACTTCCCGAGCAGTACTTC. This chain uses TRBV7-9 with TRBJ2-7, with 11 bases identical to TRBD2. The J segment lost 6 bases and the V segment lost 5 bases, leaving 9 bases of the junction unmatched. This CDR3 spans 15 amino acids. In germline, CDR1 is SEHNR, CDR2 FQNEAQ (reference sequence).

Only one count was recorded for this clone. The chain employs TRBV2 and TRBJ2-7, with 8 nucleotides matching TRBD2. The CDR3 contains 15 residues. Losses at the gene ends were 6 bases for V and 0 bases for J; bases not matched to a gene: 7. CDR1 and CDR2 from the germline V gene are SNHLY and FYNNEI. Here the CDR3 DNA reads TGTGCCAGCAGCCGAATACTAGCGGTCTCCTACGAGCAGTACTTC. It specifies CASSRILAVSYEQYF.

V usage is TRBV2 and J usage is TRBJ2-3, with 8 bases identical to TRBD1. Germline-derived CDR1 and CDR2 are SNHLY and FYNNEI. The J segment lost 1 base and the V segment lost 4 bases, leaving 4 bases of the junction unmatched. The CDR3 has 15 residues. The CDR3: CASSVAQGGTDTQYF. The DNA of the CDR3 is TGTGCCAGCAGTGTAGCACAGGGGGGCACAGATACGCAGTATTTT.